The 10 T cell receptor beta chains below come from one sample, sequenced in a study of CD8+ T cells in alopecia areata. RNA was isolated and reverse transcribed to cDNA, the sequencing template. Sequencing used immunoSEQ multiplex PCR; TCRdb keeps in-frame clones, though not all of them. Found here are more than 200,000 clones, around two fifths of them singletons; the top ten hold about 2.6%. Regarding treatment: oral pan-JAK inhibitor, 5-10 mg twice daily. The sequenced sample was CD4+ T cells sorted from blood, obtained around week 37, from a patient treated with tofacitinib. Receptors originate from a human donor with alopecia areata.

The V and J genes are TRBV6-5 and TRBJ2-7; 7 bases match TRBD2. Per germline, CDR1 MNHEY and CDR2 SVGAGI. This CDR3 is built from 15 residues. The junction had 12 bases not matched to a gene; V was cut back by 6 bases and J by 4 bases. CDR3 region: CASSKGGDSGYEQYF. CDR3 coding DNA: TGTGCCAGCAGCAAGGGTGGGGATAGCGGGTACGAGCAGTACTTC.

The gene calls are TRBV11-2 and TRBJ2-2; D not resolved. Germline values: CDR1 SGHAT, CDR2 FQNNGV. Trimming shortened V by 2 bases and J by 1 base, and 5 bases separated the two germline ends. The CDR3 extends over 14 amino acids. The CDR3 is CASSLNRNTGELFF. The CDR3 DNA follows: TGTGCCAGCAGCTTAAATAGGAACACCGGGGAGCTGTTTTTT.

The chain joins TRBV6-1 to TRBJ2-7, with D perhaps matching TRBD1 or TRBD2 (5 bases each). The V gene lost 3 bases and the J gene lost 0 bases, with 9 bases spanning the gap. From germline, CDR1 is MNHNS and CDR2 SASEGT. There are 14 residues in the CDR3. The CDR3 loop reads CASSDRGSSYEQYF. DNA for the CDR3: TGTGCCAGCAGTGACCGGGGCAGCTCCTACGAGCAGTACTTC.

This clone was seen more than once but under ten times. The chain is built from TRBV21-1 and TRBJ2-1; the table's TRBD2 call for D was not verified on the DNA. TRBV21-1 is a documented pseudogene. CDR3 length: 10 amino acids. In DNA form, the CDR3 reads TGTGCCAGGAAAGGGACTAGGCAGTTCTTC. It codes for CARKGTRQFF.

Only a few counts were recorded for this clone. The rearrangement links TRBV18 to TRBJ1-4; 8 bases line up with TRBD1. V shed 3 bases and J 8 bases; nucleotides not matched to a gene: 11. This CDR3 has 16 residues. Per germline, CDR1 KGHSH and CDR2 LQKENI. This chain's CDR3 is CASSPTYRGTDEKLFF. DNA for the CDR3: TGTGCCAGCTCACCGACCTACAGGGGGACGGACGAAAAACTGTTTTTT.

Notes on this clone: One base away lies a much larger clone, so this may be a sequencing read error. V and J are TRBV27 and TRBJ2-6; D is unclear. Germline V CDR1 and CDR2: MNHEY, SMNVEV (reference sequence). Trimming pared 6 bases from V and 0 bases from J, leaving 3 bases between. The CDR3 runs 13 residues. The CDR3 DNA sequence: TGTGCCAGCAGGGCCTCTGGGGCCAACGTCCTGACTTTC. This encodes CASRASGANVLTF.

This clone has more than one count but fewer than ten. V is TRBV2 and J is TRBJ2-5, with no clear D. Germline-derived CDR1 and CDR2 are SNHLY and FYNNEI. This CDR3 has 12 residues. The V gene lost 8 bases and the J gene lost 5 bases, with 12 bases spanning the gap. This CDR3 reads CASRQEGETQYF. CDR3 DNA sequence: TGTGCCAGCCGGCAGGAAGGGGAGACCCAGTACTTC. The full variable domain, in which reference TRBV2 and TRBJ2-5 provide the parts outside the CDR3, is EPEVTQTPSHQVTQMGQEVILRCVPISNHLYFYWYRQILGQKVEFLVSFYNNEISEKSEIFDDQFSVERPDGSNFTLKIRSTKLEDSAMYFCASRQEGETQYFGPGTRLLVL.

The chain uses TRBV27 and TRBJ1-5; D may be TRBD1 (5 bases). The germline gives CDR1 MNHEY, CDR2 SMNVEV (reference sequence). Trimming took 6 bases from V and 3 from J, leaving 12 bases between them. The CDR3 length is 14 residues. As DNA, the CDR3 is TGTGCCAGCAGCTTCAGGGTTGACAATCAGCCCCAGCATTTT. Protein: CASSFRVDNQPQHF.

V gene TRBV11-2 combines with J gene TRBJ1-1; D unclear. V lost 2 bases to trimming and J lost 5 bases, with 9 bases between them. The CDR3 sequence is 13 residues long. Germline CDR1 and CDR2: SGHAT and FQNNGV. Written as DNA, the CDR3 is TGTGCCAGCAGCTTAATATTCAGGACTGAAGCTTTCTTT. This sequence encodes CASSLIFRTEAFF.

The count of this clone is one. The rearrangement joins TRBV30 to TRBJ1-1; 8 nucleotides agree with TRBD1. The germline gives CDR1 GTSNPN, CDR2 SVGIG (reference sequence). The V and J ends lost 3 bases and 11 bases, in that order; junction bases with no gene match: 11. The CDR3 sequence is 13 residues long. The CDR3: CAWSPGQGINAFF. In nucleotides, the CDR3 is TGTGCCTGGAGCCCCGGACAGGGTATTAATGCTTTCTTT.